This T cell receptor beta chain was sequenced during a study of identical twins. About this clonotype: Its specificity is not known. Since a much larger clone is just one base distant, this may be a read error. No DNA is shown, since the ends of the CDR3 on it are uncertain; the CDR3 is the one TCRdb lists.

The CDR3 length is 17 residues, termini included. TCRdb re-analysed the 5' RACE reads in MiXCR, keeping a single row per CDR3 protein. The sample includes around 1.7 million distinct CDR3 sequences, roughly a third of them seen just once. Overall study results and limits: Twins showed weaker excess sharing in their beta out-of-frame sequences.

This clonotype was obtained from a newborn girl in good health. This chain connects TRBV21-1 to TRBJ1-2. TRBV21-1 is marked as a pseudogene. The sample comprised cord blood. The CDR3 reads CASSKEETERLNYGCTF.